A single sample gave rise to the 15 T cell receptor beta chains below, sequenced in a study of OX40 agonist ivuxolimab in advanced cancers. Assay used: immunoSEQ multiplex PCR; TCRdb lists only in-frame clones, some missing. The repertoire holds about 48,000 clones, more than 85% seen once, with 25% to 40% in the top ten. The specimen was CD4+ or CD8+ T cells sorted from blood, collected in a trial of the OX40 agonist ivuxolimab. The receptors shown here come from an adult with an advanced solid tumor such as melanoma, head and neck, liver or kidney cancer.

The chain links TRBV9 to TRBJ2-2; D is possibly TRBD1 (5 bases). Between the trimmed V and J ends, which lost 3 bases and 3 bases, there was a span of 9 bases. CDR3 length equals 14 residues. Germline values: CDR1 SGDLS, CDR2 YYNGEE. The CDR3 DNA sequence: TGTGCCAGCAGCGCCTTAGGGGACACCGGGGAGCTGTTTTTT. Amino acids: CASSALGDTGELFF. Drawing the rest from reference TRBV9 and TRBJ2-2, the complete variable domain is DSGVTQTPKHLITATGQRVTLRCSPRSGDLSVYWYQQSLDQGLQFLIQYYNGEERAKGNILERFSAQQFPDLHSELNLSSLELGDSALYFCASSALGDTGELFFGEGSRLTVL.

This clone showed up just once. The CDR3 here is CASSQRTGTYEQYF. DNA for the CDR3: TGCGCCAGCAGCCAGCGGACAGGGACCTACGAGCAGTACTTC. The V and J genes are TRBV4-1 and TRBJ2-7; TRBD1 matches 8 bases. The germline V gene has CDR1 MGHRA and CDR2 YSYEKL. The CDR3 is 14 residues long. Trimming cost V 3 bases and J 2 bases; bases outside gene matches: 3.

The chain employs TRBV10-3 and TRBJ2-7; no reliable D call. The CDR3 length is 13 residues. Trimming removed 2 bases from V and 2 bases from J, with 7 bases in between. Germline values: CDR1 ENHRY, CDR2 SYGVKD. The CDR3: CAISETDPYEQYF. The CDR3 DNA is TGTGCCATCAGTGAGACAGACCCCTACGAGCAGTACTTC.

The chain has TRBV6-5 and TRBJ2-6; D not resolved. Trimming cost V 6 bases and J 2 bases, with 11 bases left between them. CDR3 length: 15 amino acids. Germline V gives CDR1 MNHEY, CDR2 SVGAGI. CDR3 in amino acids: CASSLTDAGANVLTF. CDR3 bases: TGTGCCAGCAGCTTAACAGACGCTGGGGCCAACGTCCTGACTTTC.

This rearrangement joins TRBV5-4 to TRBJ2-7; 8 bases line up with TRBD1. Germline-derived CDR1 and CDR2 are SGHNT and YYREEE (reference sequence). V gave up 5 bases and J gave up 3 bases; unmatched junction bases: 10. The CDR3 covers 15 residues. CDR3 amino acids: CASSSAGGSYYEQYF. The CDR3 nucleotides read TGTGCCAGCAGTTCAGCAGGGGGCTCTTACTACGAGCAGTACTTC. Variable domain in full (rest from reference TRBV5-4 and TRBJ2-7): ETGVTQSPTHLIKTRGQQVTLRCSSQSGHNTVSWYQQALGQGPQFIFQYYREEENGRGNFPPRFSGLQFPNYSSELNVNALELDDSALYLCASSSAGGSYYEQYFGPGTRLTVT.

The chain employs TRBV19 and TRBJ2-7; D remains ambiguous. The V and J ends lost 3 bases and 0 bases respectively, with 9 bases between them. This CDR3 contains 14 residues. Germline loops: CDR1 LNHDA, CDR2 SQIVND (reference sequence). The CDR3 nucleotides read TGTGCCAGTAGTATCGTGTACGACTCCTACGAGCAGTACTTC. Amino acids: CASSIVYDSYEQYF.

This chain joins TRBV27 and TRBJ2-3; no reliable D call. The CDR3 spans 13 residues. Germline V gene lookup returns CDR1 MNHEY and CDR2 SMNVEV (reference sequence). Trimming shortened V by 0 bases and J by 0 bases, and 1 base separated the two germline ends. The CDR3 region is CASSLSSTDTQYF. CDR3 nucleotides: TGTGCCAGCAGTTTATCTAGCACAGATACGCAGTATTTT.

This chain joins TRBV23-1 and TRBJ1-5; tentative D call: TRBD1 (6 bases). TRBV23-1 falls under the ORF class, with uncertain function. Trimming left V 10 bases short and J 2 bases short, with 18 bases between. This CDR3 has 15 residues. This CDR3 reads CATSRGWVGNQPQHF. As DNA, the CDR3 is TGCGCCACTTCCAGGGGTTGGGTTGGCAATCAGCCCCAGCATTTT.

CDR3 region: CASSQAASEYYEQYF. In nucleotides, the CDR3 is TGCGCCAGCAGCCAAGCAGCTAGCGAATACTACGAGCAGTACTTC. V usage is TRBV4-1 and J usage is TRBJ2-7; a possible D gene is TRBD2 (6 bases). This CDR3 is built from 15 residues. From germline, CDR1 is MGHRA and CDR2 YSYEKL. The V end was cut by 1 base, the J end by 3 bases, with 13 bases between.

This chain joins TRBV6-6 and TRBJ2-7, with D perhaps matching TRBD1 or TRBD2 (5 bases each). CDR1 MNHNY and CDR2 SVGAGI come from the germline V gene (reference sequence). There are 15 residues in the CDR3. V was cut by 1 base and J by 3 bases, with 13 bases left in between. The CDR3 reads CASSYLGDPYYEQYF. CDR3 nucleotide sequence: TGTGCCAGCAGTTACTTGGGGGACCCTTACTACGAGCAGTACTTC.

The V gene is TRBV13, the J gene TRBJ2-7; tentatively, D is TRBD1 (5 bases). The V end was cut by 2 bases, the J end by 7 bases, with 15 bases between. Germline V gene sequence: CDR1 PRHDT, CDR2 FYEKMQ (reference sequence). The CDR3 loop spans 14 amino acids. CDR3 region: CASSLRQGIREQYF. CDR3 nucleotide sequence: TGTGCCAGCAGCTTACGTCAGGGCATAAGGGAGCAGTACTTC.

V usage is TRBV2 and J usage is TRBJ2-5, with D tentatively TRBD1 (6 bases). The CDR3 is made up of 12 amino acids. V was shortened by 7 bases and J by 5 bases, with 11 bases between the two germline ends. The germline V gene encodes CDR1 SNHLY and CDR2 FYNNEI. The CDR3 bases are TGTGCCAGCAAAGGGGGATACGAGACCCAGTACTTC. Its translation is CASKGGYETQYF.

The V and J genes are TRBV27 and TRBJ1-5, with D uncertain. CDR1 and CDR2 (germline): MNHEY, SMNVEV (reference sequence). This CDR3 spans 16 amino acids. Deletions cut 1 base from V and 0 bases from J, with 10 bases between. CDR3 DNA: TGTGCCAGCAGTTTATACTACGGGAATAGCAATCAGCCCCAGCATTTT. Encoded protein: CASSLYYGNSNQPQHF.

This chain links TRBV9 with TRBJ1-1; D unresolved. Germline V gene sequence: CDR1 SGDLS, CDR2 YYNGEE. V was clipped by 0 bases and J by 4 bases, with 7 bases between them. The CDR3 is 13 residues long. CDR3 bases: TGTGCCAGCAGCGTAGAAATCGGCACTGAAGCTTTCTTT. This gives the protein CASSVEIGTEAFF. Full variable domain (missing parts from reference TRBV9 and TRBJ1-1): DSGVTQTPKHLITATGQRVTLRCSPRSGDLSVYWYQQSLDQGLQFLIQYYNGEERAKGNILERFSAQQFPDLHSELNLSSLELGDSALYFCASSVEIGTEAFFGQGTRLTVV.

The table lists this clone with a few counts. The chain has TRBV5-6 and TRBJ1-1, with a weak D call TRBD1 (5 bases). The CDR3 extends over 11 amino acids. In germline, CDR1 is SGHDT, CDR2 YYEEEE. Trimming removed 4 bases from V and 7 bases from J, with 8 bases in between. CDR3 residues: CASSEGREAFF. The CDR3 bases are TGTGCCAGCAGCGAGGGACGTGAAGCTTTCTTT.